Listed below are T cell receptor beta chains from one sample, sequenced in a study of T-cell memory formation after mild COVID-19. One entry per CDR3 protein, called by TCRdb with MiXCR from the 5' RACE reads. The table records around 300,000 distinct CDR3 sequences, more than 15% of them present only once. The sample taken for sequencing was PBMCs or a T cell subset sorted from them (not recorded which). The receptor source for this set is a man between 18 and 29 years old who had mild COVID-19 (a few samples of this study predate the infection). Cell type and time point are not known. CDR3s include the opening cysteine and the closing phenylalanine or tryptophan. The D gene is left open where the match is weak. Size is omitted from some rows. Given values are once, few, many or a class for expanded clones.

TRBD1 | TRBJ1-6 | TRBV7-2 | few | TGTGCCAGCAGCTTAAATGGACAGGGGGCTAATTCACCCCTCCACTTT | CASSLNGQGANSPLHF
- | TRBJ2-3 | TRBV12-3/TRBV12-4 | few | TGTGCCAGCAGTGCCGTCGGGGTGCGCACAGATACGCAGTATTTT | CASSAVGVRTDTQYF
- | TRBJ2-3 | TRBV7-9 | - | TGTGCCAGCAGCTTAGTCGTGGGATCGGATACGCAGTATTTT | CASSLVVGSDTQYF
- | TRBJ2-2 | TRBV12-5 | - | TGTGCTAGTGGTTTGACGGCCGTAATCGGGGAGCTGTTTTTT | CASGLTAVIGELFF
- | TRBJ2-7 | TRBV4-3 | few | TGCGCCAGCAGCCAACACAGGGAGAACAACGAGCAGTACTTC | CASSQHRENNEQYF
TRBD2 | TRBJ2-3 | TRBV20-1 | few | TGCAGTGCTCCTGTTCCTAGCGGGGTGGGAGATACGCAGTATTTT | CSAPVPSGVGDTQYF
- | TRBJ2-2 | TRBV6-5 | few | TGTGCCAGCAGTCGGGGACTGGACACCGGGGAGCTGTTTTTT | CASSRGLDTGELFF
TRBD1 | TRBJ2-5 | TRBV20-1 | few | TGCAGTGCTAGAACGCCGGGACAGGGGGCAGGGGAGACCCAGTACTTC | CSARTPGQGAGETQYF
- | TRBJ2-5 | TRBV10-3 | - | TGTGCCATCAGCCGGGACTTGCAAGAGACCCAGTACTTC | CAISRDLQETQYF
- | TRBJ2-2 | TRBV21-1 | few | TGTGTCCCGATCTTCGACAGAAACACCGGGGAGCTGTTTTTT | CVPIFDRNTGELFF
TRBD2 | TRBJ2-3 | TRBV7-8 | - | TGTGCCAGCGGTTCGGCGGGGGGGAGTTCAGATACGCAGTATTTT | CASGSAGGSSDTQYF
- | TRBJ2-1 | TRBV5-1 | many | TGCGCCAGCAGCTCAGAACAGGACCCTTTCCCCAATGAGCAGTTCTTC | CASSSEQDPFPNEQFF
- | TRBJ1-4 | TRBV4-3 | - | TGCGCCAGCAGCCAAGACAGTACTATCGAAAAACTGTTTTTT | CASSQDSTIEKLFF
- | TRBJ1-1 | TRBV19 | few | TGTGCCAGTAGTATAGGCGGACGACGTACTGAAGCTTTCTTT | CASSIGGRRTEAFF
- | TRBJ1-2 | TRBV18 | few | TGTGCCAGCTCACCACCAGGGGATTTCTATGGCTACACCTTC | CASSPPGDFYGYTF
TRBD2 | TRBJ2-5 | TRBV5-4 | few | TGTGCCAGCAGTCAGACTAGCGGGGTAGGGGAGACCCAGTACTTC | CASSQTSGVGETQYF
TRBD1 | TRBJ2-3 | TRBV7-9 | many | TGTGCCAGCAGCCAGGGGGCGGCAGATACGCAGTATTTT | CASSQGAADTQYF
- | TRBJ2-1 | TRBV15 | few | TGTGCCACCAGCAGAATCCCCGAACAAAATGAGCAGTTCTTC | CATSRIPEQNEQFF